These 27 T cell receptor beta chains originate from one sample sequenced in a study of OX40 agonist ivuxolimab in advanced cancers. Method: immunoSEQ multiplex PCR; TCRdb's copy keeps in-frame clones and lacks some. The sample has about 80,000 clones; about 90% are singletons. The source was CD4+ or CD8+ T cells sorted from blood, collected in a trial of the OX40 agonist ivuxolimab. These receptors were obtained from an adult with an advanced solid tumor such as melanoma, head and neck, liver or kidney cancer.

This clone was recorded only once. The J gene is TRBJ2-1, the V gene TRBV11-3, with D perhaps assigned TRBD1 or TRBD2 (5 bases each). The CDR3 runs 12 residues. Trimming took 1 base from V and 14 from J, leaving 12 bases between them. Germline CDR1 reads SGHNT; CDR2 reads YENEEA. The CDR3 reads CASSLAGTSEFF. In nucleotides, the CDR3 is TGTGCCAGCAGCTTAGCCGGGACCAGTGAGTTCTTC.

This chain uses TRBV15 with TRBJ2-1; D not resolved. The CDR3 runs 14 residues. From germline, CDR1 is LNHNV and CDR2 YYDKDF (reference sequence). The V and J ends lost 5 bases and 5 bases respectively, with 13 bases between them. The CDR3 sequence is CATSGPLRDNEQFF. CDR3 nucleotide sequence: TGTGCCACCAGCGGACCCCTTCGGGACAATGAGCAGTTCTTC.

The chain is built from TRBV4-1 and TRBJ1-2; D not resolved. Trimming pared 1 base from V and 5 bases from J, leaving 8 bases between. The germline V gene encodes CDR1 MGHRA and CDR2 YSYEKL. The CDR3 consists of 13 residues. The CDR3: CASSQVGQYGYTF. The CDR3 DNA is TGCGCCAGCAGCCAAGTTGGCCAGTATGGCTACACCTTC.

The CDR3 sequence: CASSSRRQGYEQYF. CDR3 in DNA: TGTGCCAGCAGTTCCCGGAGACAGGGCTACGAGCAGTACTTC. J is TRBJ2-7 and V is TRBV2; 7 positions agree with TRBD1. This CDR3 region has 14 residues. CDR1 and CDR2 from the germline V gene are SNHLY and FYNNEI. V shed 5 bases, J shed 3 bases, and the junction held 7 bases outside the gene matches.

This clone was counted once. This rearrangement joins TRBV4-1 to TRBJ1-1, with TRBD1 identical over 7 bases. The CDR3 sequence is 18 residues long. Per germline, CDR1 MGHRA and CDR2 YSYEKL. Unmatched junction bases numbered 15, after V lost 0 bases and J lost 5 bases. The DNA of the CDR3 is TGCGCCAGCAGCCAAGATCCATATTCAGGGGACAGACGGACTGAAGCTTTCTTT. Translating gives CASSQDPYSGDRRTEAFF.

This CDR3 is CASSSINTEAFF. CDR3 DNA: TGTGCCAGCAGTTCTATAAACACTGAAGCTTTCTTT. The rearrangement uses TRBV28 and TRBJ1-1; D is uncertain. The CDR3 extends over 12 amino acids. Germline V CDR1 and CDR2: MDHEN, SYDVKM. Between the trimmed V and J ends, which lost 4 bases and 2 bases, there was a span of 5 bases.

This chain joins TRBV28 and TRBJ2-7; D uncertain. Germline values: CDR1 MDHEN, CDR2 SYDVKM. The V gene lost 3 bases and the J gene lost 2 bases, with 11 bases spanning the gap. The CDR3 contains 14 residues. Written as DNA, the CDR3 is TGTGCCAGCAGTTTGCGCGTGGTTACCTACGAGCAGTACTTC. Translating gives CASSLRVVTYEQYF.

This chain connects TRBV29-1 to TRBJ1-4; D unresolved. Germline values: CDR1 SQVTM, CDR2 ANQGSEA. The CDR3 consists of 14 residues. The V gene lost 4 bases and the J gene lost 8 bases, with 17 bases spanning the gap. The CDR3, as DNA: TGCAGCGTTGGAACGGCAAACCTACAGGAAAAACTGTTTTTT. This sequence encodes CSVGTANLQEKLFF.

The CDR3 loop is CASSDGSSGWTDTQYF. The CDR3 nucleotides read TGTGCCAGCAGCGATGGGTCGTCGGGGTGGACAGATACGCAGTATTTT. The chain employs TRBV7-3 and TRBJ2-3, with D perhaps matching TRBD2 (5 bases). V was trimmed by 5 bases and J by 3 bases, leaving 18 bases between them. CDR3 length equals 16 residues. Germline CDR1 reads SGHTA; CDR2 reads FQGTGA.

V gene TRBV5-4 combines with J gene TRBJ2-7; perhaps TRBD1 as D (6 bases). V shed 4 bases and J shed 0 bases, with 8 bases lying between them. This CDR3 comprises 13 residues. The V gene's germline CDR1 is SGHNT and CDR2 YYREEE (reference sequence). The CDR3 reads CASSTGFSYEQYF. For the CDR3, the DNA is TGTGCCAGCAGCACAGGGTTCTCCTACGAGCAGTACTTC.

The chain carries TRBV19 and TRBJ1-2; D is undetermined. The CDR3 runs to 12 residues. V dropped 3 bases and J dropped 4 bases, with 6 bases sitting between them. CDR1 and CDR2 from the germline V gene are LNHDA and SQIVND (reference sequence). In DNA form, the CDR3 reads TGTGCCAGTAGTATTGAGAGCTATGGCTACACCTTC. It specifies CASSIESYGYTF.

The V gene is TRBV29-1, the J gene TRBJ1-2, with D possibly matching TRBD1 (5 bases). The V gene lost 6 bases and the J gene lost 6 bases, with 11 bases spanning the gap. Germline V gene data show CDR1 as SQVTM and CDR2 as ANQGSEA. This CDR3 spans 11 amino acids. The CDR3 DNA is TGCAGCGTCTTCGGGGGGGATGGCTACACCTTC. Protein: CSVFGGDGYTF.

The genes are TRBV29-1 and TRBJ2-1; 11 nucleotides line up with TRBD2. Germline V gene sequence: CDR1 SQVTM, CDR2 ANQGSEA. The V and J ends lost 6 bases and 5 bases, in that order; junction bases with no gene match: 6. CDR3 length equals 14 residues. In DNA, the CDR3 is TGCAGCGTGGCCCCTAGCGGGGGGAACAATGAGCAGTTCTTC. This sequence encodes CSVAPSGGNNEQFF.

In this sample, this clone turned up once. V usage is TRBV2 and J usage is TRBJ2-1; D call uncertain. The germline V gene encodes CDR1 SNHLY and CDR2 FYNNEI. This CDR3 spans 15 amino acids. V was cut by 7 bases and J by 5 bases, with 18 bases left in between. The CDR3 sequence is CASTKPLDFDNEQFF. The CDR3 bases are TGTGCCAGCACCAAACCCCTAGATTTCGACAATGAGCAGTTCTTC.

The rearrangement links TRBV29-1 to TRBJ2-7; D may be TRBD1 (6 bases). Trimming took off 4 bases at V and 1 base at J, with 8 bases between the two ends. This CDR3 region has 12 residues. The germline CDR1 and CDR2 sequences are SQVTM and ANQGSEA. The CDR3 DNA is TGCAGCGTTGTAGGACAGTCCTACGAGCAGTACTTC. Its protein is CSVVGQSYEQYF.

The chain recombines TRBV4-2 with TRBJ1-2, with no clear D. Between the trimmed V and J ends, which lost 0 bases and 14 bases, there was a span of 16 bases. Germline CDR1 reads LGHNA; CDR2 reads YNFKEQ. The CDR3 has 13 amino acids. The CDR3 spells CASSQDRVDPQTF. The CDR3 nucleotides are TGTGCCAGCAGCCAAGATAGGGTGGATCCCCAGACCTTC.

V gene TRBV19 combines with J gene TRBJ2-5, with a tentative D call TRBD2 (5 bases). The V and J ends lost 4 bases and 4 bases respectively, with 13 bases between them. This CDR3 comprises 14 residues. Germline CDR1 reads LNHDA; CDR2 reads SQIVND (reference sequence). For the CDR3, the DNA is TGTGCCAGTAGTAAAGGCTTCAGCGGAGAGACCCAGTACTTC. It codes for CASSKGFSGETQYF.

The chain combines TRBV7-2 with TRBJ2-3; 16 bases map to TRBD2. Germline-derived CDR1 and CDR2 are SGHTA and FQGNSA. J gave up 1 base and V 5 bases, and 3 bases lay outside the gene matches. The CDR3 sequence is 17 residues long. The CDR3 DNA follows: TGTGCCAGCAGCGCGGGACTAGCGGGAGGGGGCACAGATACGCAGTATTTT. This translates into CASSAGLAGGGTDTQYF.

The chain couples TRBV7-2 to TRBJ2-7, with D unresolved. V was shortened by 1 base and J by 3 bases, with 10 bases between the two germline ends. Germline V lookup: CDR1 SGHTA, CDR2 FQGNSA. The CDR3 runs to 14 residues. Here the CDR3 DNA reads TGTGCCAGCAGCTTAGTGGTAGGAATCTACGAGCAGTACTTC. Amino acid sequence: CASSLVVGIYEQYF.

The chain employs TRBV7-2 and TRBJ2-2; 11 bases agree with TRBD2. Per the germline V gene, CDR1 is SGHTA and CDR2 is FQGNSA. The CDR3 totals 16 residues. V shed 5 bases and J 4 bases; nucleotides not matched to a gene: 6. CDR3 bases: TGTGCCAGCAGCCTCCGACTAGCGGGACTCACCGGGGAGCTGTTTTTT. Translation: CASSLRLAGLTGELFF.

The genes are TRBV7-2 and TRBJ2-5, with a weak D call TRBD2 (6 bases). V dropped 3 bases and J dropped 1 base, with 12 bases sitting between them. CDR3 length: 15 amino acids. Germline CDR1 SGHTA, CDR2 FQGNSA. CDR3 region: CASSFTGEFQETQYF. For the CDR3, the DNA is TGTGCCAGCAGCTTTACGGGGGAGTTCCAAGAGACCCAGTACTTC.

The chain employs TRBV19 and TRBJ2-5; weak D call: TRBD2 (6 bases). Trimming took 1 base from V and 5 from J, leaving 11 bases between them. From germline, CDR1 is LNHDA and CDR2 SQIVND (reference sequence). The CDR3 length is 14 residues. The CDR3 DNA is TGTGCCAGTAGTATAGGCGGGGTAGGGGAGACCCAGTACTTC. Its protein product is CASSIGGVGETQYF. Using reference TRBV19 and TRBJ2-5 for the parts outside the CDR3, the full variable domain is DGGITQSPKYLFRKEGQNVTLSCEQNLNHDAMYWYRQDPGQGLRLIYYSQIVNDFQKGDIAEGYSVSREKKESFPLTVTSAQKNPTAFYLCASSIGGVGETQYFGPGTRLLVL.

The rearrangement links TRBV27 to TRBJ1-5; 8 nucleotides line up with TRBD1. Germline V CDR1 and CDR2: MNHEY, SMNVEV (reference sequence). The CDR3 runs to 13 residues. The trim removed 2 bases at V and 7 bases at J, leaving 1 base unmatched. The CDR3 protein is CASSLQGAQPQHF. As DNA, the CDR3 is TGTGCCAGCAGTTTACAGGGGGCGCAGCCCCAGCATTTT.

The gene calls are TRBV7-2 and TRBJ2-1; TRBD2 agrees at 8 bases. CDR1 and CDR2 from the germline V gene are SGHTA and FQGNSA. CDR3 size: 14 residues. With 6 bases clipped from V and 10 bases from J, the junction kept 11 bases outside the gene matches. The CDR3 protein is CASRAGRAQGEQFF. In DNA form, the CDR3 reads TGTGCCAGCAGAGCCGGGAGGGCCCAAGGGGAGCAGTTCTTC.

This chain connects TRBV6-1 to TRBJ1-5, with D perhaps matching TRBD1 (5 bases). Germline V gene lookup returns CDR1 MNHNS and CDR2 SASEGT. V was trimmed by 3 bases and J by 2 bases, leaving 5 bases between them. There are 13 residues in the CDR3. The CDR3 loop is CASSDRGNQPQHF. The CDR3 DNA reads as TGTGCCAGCAGTGACAGGGGCAATCAGCCCCAGCATTTT.

This clone was recorded a few times. V usage is TRBV6-1 and J usage is TRBJ1-5; 9 bases are shared with TRBD1. The ends lost 5 bases at V and 7 bases at J; junction bases unmatched: 3. Germline V CDR1 and CDR2: MNHNS, SASEGT. This CDR3 is 13 amino acids long. The CDR3 sequence: CASSRDREQPQHF. The CDR3 DNA is TGTGCCAGCAGTAGGGACAGGGAACAGCCCCAGCATTTT.

V gene TRBV5-1 combines with J gene TRBJ1-6; D might be TRBD1 (6 bases). Per germline, CDR1 SGHRS and CDR2 YFSETQ. Trimming stripped 5 bases from V and 6 bases from J, with 15 bases between. The CDR3 runs 15 residues. This CDR3 reads CASSIVGGPNSPLHF. The CDR3 DNA reads as TGCGCCAGCAGTATTGTCGGGGGCCCTAATTCACCCCTCCACTTT.